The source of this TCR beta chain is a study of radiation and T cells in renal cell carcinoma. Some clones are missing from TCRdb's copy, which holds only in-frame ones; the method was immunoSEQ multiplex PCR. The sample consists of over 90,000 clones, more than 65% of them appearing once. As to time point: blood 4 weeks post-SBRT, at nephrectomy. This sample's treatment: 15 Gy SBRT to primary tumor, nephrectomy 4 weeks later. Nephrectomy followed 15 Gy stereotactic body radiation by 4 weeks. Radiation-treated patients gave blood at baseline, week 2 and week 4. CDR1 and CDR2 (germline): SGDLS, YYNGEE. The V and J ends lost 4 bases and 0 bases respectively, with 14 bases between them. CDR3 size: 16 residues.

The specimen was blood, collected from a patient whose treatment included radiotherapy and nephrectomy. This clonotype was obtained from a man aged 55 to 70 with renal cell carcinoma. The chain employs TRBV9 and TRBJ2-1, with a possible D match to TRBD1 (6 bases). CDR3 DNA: TGTGCCAGCAGCCCAATGGGGGCCTACTCCTACAATGAGCAGTTCTTC. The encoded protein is CASSPMGAYSYNEQFF.